Listed here are 14 T cell receptor beta chains from one sample, sequenced in a study of shared clonotypes between healthy human individuals. Libraries were prepared by immunoSEQ multiplex PCR; TCRdb keeps only in-frame clonotypes and omits some of them. The table includes 2 million to 3 million clones, roughly 93% detected once. The sequenced sample consisted of naive CD4+ T cells from PBMCs. Subset of the sample: CD45RA+ positively selected. Source of these receptors: a man between 18 and 35 years old in good health. Some clones in this sample may be carry-over from other donors' samples.

This chain links TRBV2 with TRBJ2-1, with D maybe TRBD2 (5 bases). This CDR3 is built from 13 residues. The V end was cut by 7 bases, the J end by 2 bases, with 9 bases between. Germline CDR1 and CDR2: SNHLY and FYNNEI. CDR3 sequence reads: CASTQRTYNEQFF. In DNA, the CDR3 is TGTGCCAGCACGCAGCGGACCTACAATGAGCAGTTCTTC.

About this clone: The sample holds other DNA sequences that translate to the same CDR3. The chain employs TRBV11-2 and TRBJ2-3; D gene uncertain. V dropped 5 bases and J dropped 0 bases, with 3 bases sitting between them. The CDR3 length is 12 residues. Germline loops: CDR1 SGHAT, CDR2 FQNNGV. CDR3 nucleotide sequence: TGTGCCAGCAGCACGAGCACAGATACGCAGTATTTT. Residues: CASSTSTDTQYF.

The chain carries TRBV7-9 and TRBJ1-4; perhaps TRBD1 as D (5 bases). Trimming left V 2 bases short and J 7 bases short, with 17 bases between. Looked up from germline, CDR1 is SEHNR and CDR2 is FQNEAQ (reference sequence). The CDR3 sequence is 16 residues long. The CDR3 protein is CASSLPPRVSIEKLFF. The DNA of the CDR3 is TGTGCCAGCAGCTTACCCCCCAGGGTATCGATTGAAAAACTGTTTTTT.

V gene TRBV29-1 combines with J gene TRBJ2-1; no definite D call. V was clipped by 7 bases and J by 0 bases, with 7 bases between them. CDR1 and CDR2 from the germline V gene are SQVTM and ANQGSEA. The CDR3 contains 12 residues. CDR3 protein: CSGSSSYNEQFF. CDR3 DNA: TGCAGCGGATCCAGCTCCTACAATGAGCAGTTCTTC.

The V and J genes are TRBV5-1 and TRBJ2-1; 12 bases are shared with TRBD2. The germline V gene has CDR1 SGHRS and CDR2 YFSETQ. Trimming at V came to 10 bases and at J to 9 bases, leaving 14 bases not matched to a gene. The length of the CDR3 is 15 residues. DNA for the CDR3: TGCGCCTCCAGTAGGGTGACTAGCGGGGGCGGTGAGCAGTTCTTC. This gives the protein CASSRVTSGGGEQFF.

V is TRBV5-1 and J is TRBJ2-3, with D hard to call. Germline values: CDR1 SGHRS, CDR2 YFSETQ. With 5 bases removed from V and 0 bases from J, the gap between germline ends came to 10 bases. This CDR3 contains 14 residues. For the CDR3, the DNA is TGCGCCAGCAGGGTCGGCCGGAGCACAGATACGCAGTATTTT. Translating it yields CASRVGRSTDTQYF.

The J gene is TRBJ2-5, the V gene TRBV10-2; D is possibly TRBD1 (5 bases). The CDR3 covers 13 residues. V was clipped by 6 bases and J by 2 bases, with 10 bases between them. Germline loops: CDR1 WSHSY, CDR2 SAAADI. CDR3 sequence (DNA): TGCGCCAGCAGGGAGACAGTTCAAGAGACCCAGTACTTC. As protein: CASRETVQETQYF.

This chain links TRBV28 with TRBJ2-1; TRBD2 is a possible D gene (6 bases). This CDR3 is built from 12 residues. Germline V gene data show CDR1 as MDHEN and CDR2 as SYDVKM. DNA for the CDR3: TGTGTGGCGGGGCCTGGCTACAATGAGCAGTTCTTC. This translates into CVAGPGYNEQFF.

The chain carries TRBV18 and TRBJ1-1; 7 bases agree with TRBD1. V dropped 6 bases and J dropped 1; count of bases not matched to a gene: 11. The CDR3 has 16 residues. Per the germline V gene, CDR1 is KGHSH and CDR2 is LQKENI. The CDR3 loop is CASSETGWIGNTEAFF. DNA for the CDR3: TGTGCCAGCTCCGAGACAGGGTGGATCGGGAACACTGAAGCTTTCTTT.

The chain has TRBV4-3 and TRBJ2-7; 9 bases fit TRBD1. V gave up 1 base and J gave up 2 bases; unmatched junction bases: 6. The germline V gene has CDR1 LGHNA and CDR2 YSLEER. The CDR3 is 16 residues long. The CDR3 DNA is TGCGCCAGCAGCCAAGTGGCGGGACAGGGACCCTACGAGCAGTACTTC. Residues: CASSQVAGQGPYEQYF.

CDR3 protein: CASSSPGHFVSGANVLTF. The CDR3 DNA follows: TGTGCCAGCAGCTCGCCGGGACATTTCGTCTCTGGGGCCAACGTCCTGACTTTC. This chain links TRBV9 with TRBJ2-6; possibly TRBD1 for D (6 bases). This CDR3 has 18 amino acids. V gave up 4 bases and J gave up 0 bases, with 17 bases separating them. Germline V gene data show CDR1 as SGDLS and CDR2 as YYNGEE.

This chain links TRBV19 with TRBJ1-1; unclear D gene. Deletions cut 0 bases from V and 7 bases from J, with 12 bases between. Germline values: CDR1 LNHDA, CDR2 SQIVND (reference sequence). The CDR3 loop spans 14 amino acids. The CDR3 DNA follows: TGTGCCAGTAGTATAGAAGGCGGGTTGGGTGAAGCTTTCTTT. It codes for CASSIEGGLGEAFF.

V gene TRBV9 combines with J gene TRBJ2-3; 7 positions match TRBD2. CDR1 is SGDLS and CDR2 is YYNGEE in the germline V gene. This CDR3 spans 14 amino acids. V lost 4 bases, J lost 3 bases, and 5 bases stayed unmatched. The CDR3 sequence is CASSRDYLTDTQYF. The CDR3 bases are TGTGCCAGCAGCCGGGACTATCTTACAGATACGCAGTATTTT.

V usage is TRBV29-1 and J usage is TRBJ1-1; D is unresolved. V lost 3 bases to trimming and J lost 4 bases, with 12 bases between them. This CDR3 has 13 amino acids. Germline V gene data show CDR1 as SQVTM and CDR2 as ANQGSEA. CDR3 amino acids: CSVERPLATEAFF. The CDR3 nucleotides are TGCAGCGTTGAGCGGCCTCTCGCCACTGAAGCTTTCTTT.